This paragraph reports one TCR beta chain. Its antigen is unknown. This sample was taken from a study of OX40 agonist ivuxolimab in advanced cancers. Study details: Patients received intravenous ivuxolimab every 2 weeks at 0.01 to 10 mg/kg. Points from the study as a whole: Circulating CD4+ and CD8+ T cells showed clonal expansion by week 6 at 0.1 to 3.0 mg/kg.

At cycle 4 day 1, cycle 7 day 1, and baseline, blood was sampled. The CDR3 contains 20 residues. Germline CDR1 SGHVS, CDR2 FQNEAQ. V lost 3 bases and J lost 8; bases outside the gene matches: 16. Sequencing was performed with immunoSEQ multiplex PCR; in TCRdb, only in-frame clones are kept and a portion is missing. The sample includes some 75,000 clones, approximately 88% of them seen just once. This receptor was taken from an adult with an advanced solid tumor such as melanoma, head and neck, liver or kidney cancer. Specimen: CD4+ or CD8+ T cells sorted from blood, collected in a trial of the OX40 agonist ivuxolimab. J is TRBJ2-2 and V is TRBV7-8; 15 nucleotides agree with TRBD2. CDR3: CASSLRPSGTSGRFAGELFF. The CDR3 DNA sequence: TGTGCCAGCAGCTTGAGGCCTTCCGGGACTAGCGGGAGGTTTGCTGGGGAGCTGTTTTTT. Filled out from reference TRBV7-8 and TRBJ2-2, the complete variable domain reads GAGVSQSPRYKVAKRGQDVALRCDPISGHVSLFWYQQALGQGPEFLTYFQNEAQLDKSGLPSDRFFAERPEGSVSTLKIQRTQQEDSAVYLCASSLRPSGTSGRFAGELFFGEGSRLTVL.